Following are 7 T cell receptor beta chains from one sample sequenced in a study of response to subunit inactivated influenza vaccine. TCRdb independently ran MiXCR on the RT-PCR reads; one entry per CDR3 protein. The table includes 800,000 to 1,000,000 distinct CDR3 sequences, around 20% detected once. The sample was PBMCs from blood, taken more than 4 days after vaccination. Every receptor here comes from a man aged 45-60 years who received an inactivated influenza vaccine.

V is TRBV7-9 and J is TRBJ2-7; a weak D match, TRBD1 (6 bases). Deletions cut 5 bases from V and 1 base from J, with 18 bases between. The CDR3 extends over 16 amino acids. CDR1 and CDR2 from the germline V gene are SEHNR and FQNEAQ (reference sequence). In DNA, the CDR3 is TGTGCCAGCAGCCCCCCCAGGGGCACAAGGTCCTACGAGCAGTACTTC. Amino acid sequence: CASSPPRGTRSYEQYF.

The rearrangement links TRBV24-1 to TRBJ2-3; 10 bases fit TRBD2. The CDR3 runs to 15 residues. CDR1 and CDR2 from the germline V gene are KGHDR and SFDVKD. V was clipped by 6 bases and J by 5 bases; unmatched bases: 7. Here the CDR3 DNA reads TGTGCCACCAGTCCGAGCGGGGGGGCCGTAGATACGCAGTATTTT. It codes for CATSPSGGAVDTQYF.

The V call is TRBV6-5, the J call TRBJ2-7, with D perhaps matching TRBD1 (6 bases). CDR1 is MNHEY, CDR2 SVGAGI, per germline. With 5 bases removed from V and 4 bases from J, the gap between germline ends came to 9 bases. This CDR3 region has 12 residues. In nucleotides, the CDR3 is TGTGCCAGCAGTAAAGGGGGTTACGAGCAGTACTTC. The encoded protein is CASSKGGYEQYF.

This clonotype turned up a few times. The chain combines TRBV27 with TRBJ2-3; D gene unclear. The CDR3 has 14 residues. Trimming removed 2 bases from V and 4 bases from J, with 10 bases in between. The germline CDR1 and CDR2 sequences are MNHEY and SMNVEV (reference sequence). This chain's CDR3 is CASSLTVMADTQYF. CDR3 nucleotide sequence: TGTGCCAGCAGTTTAACGGTCATGGCAGATACGCAGTATTTT.

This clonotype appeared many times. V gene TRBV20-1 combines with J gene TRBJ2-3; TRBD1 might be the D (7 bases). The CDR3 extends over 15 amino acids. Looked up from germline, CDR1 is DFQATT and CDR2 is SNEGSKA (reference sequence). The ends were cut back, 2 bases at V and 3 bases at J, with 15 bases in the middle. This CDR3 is CSARSRTGGTDTQYF. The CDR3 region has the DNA TGCAGTGCTAGATCGCGGACAGGAGGGACAGATACGCAGTATTTT.

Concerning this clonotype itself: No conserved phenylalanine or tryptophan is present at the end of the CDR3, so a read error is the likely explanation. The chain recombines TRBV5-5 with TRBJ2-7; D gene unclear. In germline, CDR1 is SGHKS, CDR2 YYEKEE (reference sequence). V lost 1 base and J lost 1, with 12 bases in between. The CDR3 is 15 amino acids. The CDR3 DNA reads TGTGCCAGCAGCTTGATGGGTGGGTGGTCCTACGAGCAGTACTCC. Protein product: CASSLMGGWSYEQYS.

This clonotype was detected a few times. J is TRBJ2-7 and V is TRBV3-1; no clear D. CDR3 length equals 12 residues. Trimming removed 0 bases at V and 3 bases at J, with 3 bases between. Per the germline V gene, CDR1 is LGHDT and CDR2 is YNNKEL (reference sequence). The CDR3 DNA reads TGTGCCAGCAGCCAAGAAGACTACGAGCAGTACTTC. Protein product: CASSQEDYEQYF.